Reported below is one TCR beta chain. The data belong to a study of blood T cell repertoires in COVID-19. Study summary: Whether acute or convalescent, the COVID-19 samples came from the United States, Italy and Spain.

The CDR3 length is 16 residues. The germline V and J ends were trimmed by 4 bases and 0 bases, with 13 bases remaining between them. From germline, CDR1 is SGHDN and CDR2 FVKESK. As processed by the authors: Counts of nucleated cells, estimated from reference gene primer amplification, were obtained. Libraries were prepared by immunoSEQ multiplex PCR; TCRdb keeps only in-frame clonotypes and omits some of them. The DNA gave D and trimming, while V, J and clone size come from that table. This sample yields 240,000 or so clones, of which approximately 78% are seen a single time; 3.4% belongs to the top ten.

The TCR originated in a woman younger than 35 with acute or convalescent COVID-19. This rearrangement joins TRBV14 to TRBJ1-3; D is unresolved. Sequenced input: peripheral blood. Here the CDR3 DNA reads TGTGCCAGCAGCCCGTCGCGGTCCTTCTCTGGAAACACCATATATTTT. As protein: CASSPSRSFSGNTIYF.